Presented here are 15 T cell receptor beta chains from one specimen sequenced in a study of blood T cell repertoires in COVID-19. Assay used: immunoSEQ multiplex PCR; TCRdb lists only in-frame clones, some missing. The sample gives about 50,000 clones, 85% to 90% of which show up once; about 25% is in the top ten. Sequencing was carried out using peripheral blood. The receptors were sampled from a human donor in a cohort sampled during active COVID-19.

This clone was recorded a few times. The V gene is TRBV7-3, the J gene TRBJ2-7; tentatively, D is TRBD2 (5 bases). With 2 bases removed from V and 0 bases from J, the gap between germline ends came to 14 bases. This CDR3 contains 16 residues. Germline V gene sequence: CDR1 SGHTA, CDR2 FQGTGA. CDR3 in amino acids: CASSLHPSGSSYEQYF. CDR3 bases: TGTGCCAGCAGCTTACACCCTTCGGGGAGCTCCTACGAGCAGTACTTC.

CDR3 nucleotide sequence: TGTGCCAGCAGCTTATTGGGGGGAACAGAGGGTAGTGAAGCTTTCTTT. Encoded protein: CASSLLGGTEGSEAFF. The chain is built from TRBV5-6 and TRBJ1-1; a possible D gene is TRBD1 (5 bases). Trimming shortened V by 2 bases and J by 7 bases, and 21 bases separated the two germline ends. This CDR3 has 16 residues. The germline gives CDR1 SGHDT, CDR2 YYEEEE.

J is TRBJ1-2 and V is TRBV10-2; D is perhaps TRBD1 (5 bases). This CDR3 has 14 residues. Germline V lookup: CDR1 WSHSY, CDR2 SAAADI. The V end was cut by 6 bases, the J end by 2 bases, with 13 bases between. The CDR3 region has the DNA TGCGCCAGCAGCAAGACAGACTTAAACTATGGCTACACCTTC. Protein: CASSKTDLNYGYTF.

The DNA for the CDR3 is TGTGCCAGCAGCCAAGATCTAGGGGCGATGGCCCAGTACTTC. Its protein is CASSQDLGAMAQYF. The chain has TRBV3-1 (or the pseudogene TRBV3-2) and TRBJ2-5; tentatively, D is TRBD1 (5 bases). Between the trimmed V and J ends, which lost 0 bases and 9 bases, there was a span of 14 bases. Germline CDR1 is LGHDT and CDR2 is YNNKEL (reference sequence). CDR3 size: 14 residues.

The CDR3 sequence is CATSEAGTGKETQYF. Written as DNA, the CDR3 is TGTGCCACCAGTGAGGCTGGGACAGGGAAAGAGACCCAGTACTTC. The chain combines TRBV24-1 with TRBJ2-5; 9 positions match TRBD1. The CDR3 sequence is 15 residues long. Germline lookup yields CDR1 KGHDR and CDR2 SFDVKD. V lost 4 bases, J lost 3 bases, and 5 bases stayed unmatched.

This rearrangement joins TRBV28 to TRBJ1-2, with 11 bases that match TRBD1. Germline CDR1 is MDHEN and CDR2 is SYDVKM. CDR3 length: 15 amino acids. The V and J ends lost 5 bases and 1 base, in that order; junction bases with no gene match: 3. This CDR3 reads CASSRTGGGNYGYTF. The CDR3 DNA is TGTGCCAGCAGTCGGACAGGGGGCGGTAACTATGGCTACACCTTC.

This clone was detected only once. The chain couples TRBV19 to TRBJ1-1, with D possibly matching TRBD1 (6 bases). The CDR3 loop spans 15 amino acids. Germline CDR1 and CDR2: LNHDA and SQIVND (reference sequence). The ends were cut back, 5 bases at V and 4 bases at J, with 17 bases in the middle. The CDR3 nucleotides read TGTGCCAGTAGTGCGGGTTCGGGAGGGGGCACTGAAGCTTTCTTT. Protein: CASSAGSGGGTEAFF.

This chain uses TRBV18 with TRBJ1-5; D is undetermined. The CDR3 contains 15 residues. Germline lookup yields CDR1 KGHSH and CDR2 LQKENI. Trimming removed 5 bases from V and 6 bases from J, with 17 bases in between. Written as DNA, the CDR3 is TGTGCCAGCTCAGACCTCCGGGGAGATGGTCAGCCCCAGCATTTT. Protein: CASSDLRGDGQPQHF.

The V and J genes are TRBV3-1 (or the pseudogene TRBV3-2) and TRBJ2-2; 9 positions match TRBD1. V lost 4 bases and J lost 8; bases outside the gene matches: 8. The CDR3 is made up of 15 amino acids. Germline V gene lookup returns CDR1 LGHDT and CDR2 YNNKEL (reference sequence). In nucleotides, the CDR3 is TGTGCCAGCAGCCTCCGGGACAGGGTGGTAGGGGAGCTGTTTTTT. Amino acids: CASSLRDRVVGELFF.

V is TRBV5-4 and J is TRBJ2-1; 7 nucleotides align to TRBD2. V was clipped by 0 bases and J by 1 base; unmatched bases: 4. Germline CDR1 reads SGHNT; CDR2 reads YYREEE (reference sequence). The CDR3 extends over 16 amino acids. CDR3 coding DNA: TGTGCCAGCAGCTTGGCTGGGGGGGGGTCCTACAATGAGCAGTTCTTC. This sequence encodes CASSLAGGGSYNEQFF.

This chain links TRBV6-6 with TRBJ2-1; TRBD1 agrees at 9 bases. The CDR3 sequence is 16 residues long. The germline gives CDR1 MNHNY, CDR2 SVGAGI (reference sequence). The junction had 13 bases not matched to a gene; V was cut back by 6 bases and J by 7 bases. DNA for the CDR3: TGTGCCAGCAGCCCCTGGGGACAGGGTTATTATAATGAGCAGTTCTTC. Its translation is CASSPWGQGYYNEQFF.

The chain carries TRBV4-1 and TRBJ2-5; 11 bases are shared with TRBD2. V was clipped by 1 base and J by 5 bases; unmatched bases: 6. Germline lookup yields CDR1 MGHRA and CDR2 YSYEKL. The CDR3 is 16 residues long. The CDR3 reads CASSQGTSGGEETQYF. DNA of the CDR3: TGCGCCAGCAGCCAAGGCACTAGCGGGGGCGAGGAGACCCAGTACTTC.

In DNA form, the CDR3 reads TGTGCCACCAGCAGAGATAATGGCAATCAGCCCCAGCATTTT. Protein: CATSRDNGNQPQHF. The chain joins TRBV15 to TRBJ1-5; D is uncertain. Germline assignment: CDR1 LNHNV and CDR2 YYDKDF (reference sequence). Trimming took off 0 bases at V and 2 bases at J, with 5 bases between the two ends. The CDR3 is 14 residues long.

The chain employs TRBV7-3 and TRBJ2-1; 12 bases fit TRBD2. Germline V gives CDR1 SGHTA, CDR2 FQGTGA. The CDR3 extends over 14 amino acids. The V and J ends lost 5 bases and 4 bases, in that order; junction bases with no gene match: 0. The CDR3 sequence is CASSLAGGYNEQFF. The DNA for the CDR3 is TGTGCCAGCAGCCTAGCGGGAGGGTACAATGAGCAGTTCTTC. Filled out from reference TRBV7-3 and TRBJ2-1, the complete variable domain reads GAGVSQTPSNKVTEKGKYVELRCDPISGHTALYWYRQSLGQGPEFLIYFQGTGAADDSGLPNDRFFAVRPEGSVSTLKIQRTERGDSAVYLCASSLAGGYNEQFFGPGTRLTVL.

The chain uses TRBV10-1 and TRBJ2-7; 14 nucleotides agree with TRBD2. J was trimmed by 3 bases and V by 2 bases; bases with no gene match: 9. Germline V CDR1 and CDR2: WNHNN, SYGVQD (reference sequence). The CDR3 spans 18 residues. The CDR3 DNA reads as TGCGCCAGCAGTGAGCGGACTAGCGGGGGGTCCGGACACTACGAGCAGTACTTC. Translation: CASSERTSGGSGHYEQYF.